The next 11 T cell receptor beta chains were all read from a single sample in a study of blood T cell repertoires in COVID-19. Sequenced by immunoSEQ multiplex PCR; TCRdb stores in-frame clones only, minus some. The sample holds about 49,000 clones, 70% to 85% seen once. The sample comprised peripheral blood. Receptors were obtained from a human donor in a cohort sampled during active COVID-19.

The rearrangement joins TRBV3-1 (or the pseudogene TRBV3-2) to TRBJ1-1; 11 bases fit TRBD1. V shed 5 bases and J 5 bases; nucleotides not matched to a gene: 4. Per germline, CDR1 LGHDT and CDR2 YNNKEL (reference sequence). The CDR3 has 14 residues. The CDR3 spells CASSKGQGATEAFF. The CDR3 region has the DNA TGTGCCAGCAGCAAAGGACAGGGGGCTACTGAAGCTTTCTTT.

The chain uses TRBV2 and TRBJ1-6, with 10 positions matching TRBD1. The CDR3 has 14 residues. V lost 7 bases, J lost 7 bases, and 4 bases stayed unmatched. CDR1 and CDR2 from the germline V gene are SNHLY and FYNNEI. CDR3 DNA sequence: TGTGCCAGCAAGAGGGGACAGGGGAATTCACCCCTCCACTTT. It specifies CASKRGQGNSPLHF. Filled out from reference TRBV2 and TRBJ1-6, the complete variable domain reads EPEVTQTPSHQVTQMGQEVILRCVPISNHLYFYWYRQILGQKVEFLVSFYNNEISEKSEIFDDQFSVERPDGSNFTLKIRSTKLEDSAMYFCASKRGQGNSPLHFGNGTRLTVT.

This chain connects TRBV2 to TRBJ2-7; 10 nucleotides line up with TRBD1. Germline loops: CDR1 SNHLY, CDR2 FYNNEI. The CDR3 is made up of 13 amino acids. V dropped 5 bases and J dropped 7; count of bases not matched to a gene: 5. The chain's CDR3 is CASSPDRGREQYF. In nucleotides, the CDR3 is TGTGCCAGCAGTCCTGACAGGGGGCGTGAGCAGTACTTC.

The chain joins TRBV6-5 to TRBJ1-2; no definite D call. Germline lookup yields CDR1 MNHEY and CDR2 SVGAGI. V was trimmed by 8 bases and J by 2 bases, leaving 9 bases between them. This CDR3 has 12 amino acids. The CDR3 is CASGGTNYGYTF. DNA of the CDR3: TGTGCCAGCGGAGGAACCAACTATGGCTACACCTTC.

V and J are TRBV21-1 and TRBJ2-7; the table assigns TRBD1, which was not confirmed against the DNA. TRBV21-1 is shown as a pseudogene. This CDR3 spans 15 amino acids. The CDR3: CASKYSRRQFYEQYF. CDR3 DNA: TGTGCCAGCAAGTACAGTCGTCGACAGTTCTACGAGCAGTACTTC.

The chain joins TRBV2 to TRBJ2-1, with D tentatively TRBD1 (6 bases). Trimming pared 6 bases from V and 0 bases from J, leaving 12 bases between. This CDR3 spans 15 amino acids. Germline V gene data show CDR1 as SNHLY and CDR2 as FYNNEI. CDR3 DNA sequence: TGTGCCAGCAGCCGCGGACAGAGCTCCTACAATGAGCAGTTCTTC. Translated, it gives CASSRGQSSYNEQFF.

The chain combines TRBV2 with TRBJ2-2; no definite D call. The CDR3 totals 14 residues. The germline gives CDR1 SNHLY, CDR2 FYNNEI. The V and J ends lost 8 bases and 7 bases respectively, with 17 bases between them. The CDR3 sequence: CASSRTFVVGELFF. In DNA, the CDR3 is TGTGCCAGCTCTAGAACGTTCGTGGTCGGGGAGCTGTTTTTT.

The CDR3 loop reads CASSPRPGRGHGYTF. In DNA form, the CDR3 reads TGTGCCAGCAGCCCGAGGCCGGGGAGAGGGCATGGCTACACCTTC. V usage is TRBV11-2 and J usage is TRBJ1-2; D is unresolved. Per the germline V gene, CDR1 is SGHAT and CDR2 is FQNNGV. Between the trimmed V and J ends, which lost 5 bases and 6 bases, there was a span of 19 bases. There are 15 residues in the CDR3. Using reference TRBV11-2 and TRBJ1-2 for the parts outside the CDR3, the full variable domain is EAGVAQSPRYKIIEKRQSVAFWCNPISGHATLYWYQQILGQGPKLLIQFQNNGVVDDSQLPKDRFSAERLKGVDSTLKIQPAKLEDSAVYLCASSPRPGRGHGYTFGSGTRLTVV.

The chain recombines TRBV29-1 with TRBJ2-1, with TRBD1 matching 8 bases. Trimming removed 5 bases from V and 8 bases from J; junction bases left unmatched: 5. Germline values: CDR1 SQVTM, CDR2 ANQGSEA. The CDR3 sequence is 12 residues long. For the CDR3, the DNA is TGCAGCGTTTGGCGACAGGGGCATGAGCAGTTCTTC. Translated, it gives CSVWRQGHEQFF.

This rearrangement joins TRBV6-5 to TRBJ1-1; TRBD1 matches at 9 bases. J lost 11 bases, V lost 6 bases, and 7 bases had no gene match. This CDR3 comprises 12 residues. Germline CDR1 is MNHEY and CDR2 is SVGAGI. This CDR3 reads CASRPWTGDAFF. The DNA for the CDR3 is TGTGCCAGCAGACCCTGGACAGGGGACGCTTTCTTT.

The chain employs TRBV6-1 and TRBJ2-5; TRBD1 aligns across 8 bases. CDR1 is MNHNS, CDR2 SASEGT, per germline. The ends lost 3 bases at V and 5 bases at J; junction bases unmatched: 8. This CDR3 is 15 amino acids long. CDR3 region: CASSDGQGFGETQYF. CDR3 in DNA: TGTGCCAGCAGTGACGGACAGGGATTTGGGGAGACCCAGTACTTC.